This TCR beta chain is from a study of cytomegalovirus exposure and HLA in healthy donors. Findings of the study overall: In an earlier analysis, productive rearrangement rates for most beta V segments clustered near 87% or 30%. As was reported, the HLA-A and HLA-B alleles of most subjects were accurately predicted from TCR beta sequences. The authors later linked a missense DCLRE1C variant to TCR beta V- and J-gene trimming. In vitro testing confirmed a few CMV-associated chains as specific for CMV antigens.

The CDR3 covers 13 residues. Trimming took off 2 bases at V and 0 bases at J, with 6 bases between the two ends. The germline V gene encodes CDR1 SGHNT and CDR2 YYREEE (reference sequence). For this clone: No antigen is known for it.

Amplification used 60 Vbeta primers and 13 Jbeta primers. TCRdb keeps only in-frame clones here, not all; method: immunoSEQ multiplex PCR. The top ten clones hold roughly 2% of a sample with tens of thousands of clones, 6.5% to 8% of them seen once. The V gene is TRBV5-4, the J gene TRBJ2-7, with a weak D call TRBD1 (5 bases). Sequencing was done on a sample of PBMCs. This clonotype was sampled from a man aged 45-60 years in good health and CMV-seronegative. CDR3 residues: CASSFQGSYEQYF. Here the CDR3 DNA reads TGTGCCAGCAGCTTTCAGGGCTCCTACGAGCAGTACTTC.